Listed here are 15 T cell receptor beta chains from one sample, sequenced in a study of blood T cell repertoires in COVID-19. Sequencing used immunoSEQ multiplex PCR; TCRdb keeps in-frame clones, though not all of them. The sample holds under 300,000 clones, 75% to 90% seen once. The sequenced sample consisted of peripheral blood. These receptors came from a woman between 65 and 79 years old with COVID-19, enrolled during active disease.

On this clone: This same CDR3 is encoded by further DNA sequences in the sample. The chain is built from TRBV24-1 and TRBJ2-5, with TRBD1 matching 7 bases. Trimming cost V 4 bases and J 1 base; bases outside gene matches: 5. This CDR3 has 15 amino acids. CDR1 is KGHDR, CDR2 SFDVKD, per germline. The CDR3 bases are TGTGCCACCAGTGACCCCCGACAGGGCCAAGAGACCCAGTACTTC. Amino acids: CATSDPRQGQETQYF.

The CDR3 sequence is CASSGVLNIQYF. CDR3 bases: TGTGCCAGCAGCGGGGTTCTAAACATTCAGTACTTC. The rearrangement links TRBV12-3 or TRBV12-4 to TRBJ2-4; D might be TRBD2 (5 bases). The CDR3 runs 12 residues. Trimming removed 6 bases from V and 6 bases from J, with 9 bases in between.

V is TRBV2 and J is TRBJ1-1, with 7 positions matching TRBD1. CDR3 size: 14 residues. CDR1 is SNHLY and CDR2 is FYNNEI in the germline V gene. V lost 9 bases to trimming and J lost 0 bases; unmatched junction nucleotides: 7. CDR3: CASRQGYMNTEAFF. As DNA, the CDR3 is TGTGCCAGTCGACAGGGTTACATGAACACTGAAGCTTTCTTT.

The DNA for the CDR3 is TGTGCCAGCAGTGCGACTAGCGGGGGCACAGATACGCAGTATTTT. Protein sequence: CASSATSGGTDTQYF. V usage is TRBV2 and J usage is TRBJ2-3, with TRBD2 matching 11 bases. This CDR3 region has 15 residues. Germline values: CDR1 SNHLY, CDR2 FYNNEI. V dropped 4 bases and J dropped 1; count of bases not matched to a gene: 1.

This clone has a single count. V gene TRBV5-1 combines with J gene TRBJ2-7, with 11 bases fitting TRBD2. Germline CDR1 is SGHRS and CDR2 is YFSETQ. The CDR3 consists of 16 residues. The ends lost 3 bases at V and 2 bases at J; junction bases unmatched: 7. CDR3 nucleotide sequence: TGCGCCAGCAGCTCTAGACTAGCGGGATCGACCTACGAGCAGTACTTC. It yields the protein CASSSRLAGSTYEQYF.

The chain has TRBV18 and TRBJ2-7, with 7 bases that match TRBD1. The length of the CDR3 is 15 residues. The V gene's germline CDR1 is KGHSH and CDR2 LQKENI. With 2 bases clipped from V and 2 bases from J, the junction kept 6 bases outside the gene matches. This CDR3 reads CASSPNEGATYEQYF. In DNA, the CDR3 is TGTGCCAGCTCACCAAACGAGGGGGCCACCTACGAGCAGTACTTC.

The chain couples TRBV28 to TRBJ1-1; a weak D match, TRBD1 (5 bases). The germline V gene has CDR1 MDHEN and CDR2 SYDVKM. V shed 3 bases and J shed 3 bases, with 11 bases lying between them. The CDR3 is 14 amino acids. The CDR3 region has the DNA TGTGCCAGCAGTTTGGGAGGGGATGACACTGAAGCTTTCTTT. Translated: CASSLGGDDTEAFF.

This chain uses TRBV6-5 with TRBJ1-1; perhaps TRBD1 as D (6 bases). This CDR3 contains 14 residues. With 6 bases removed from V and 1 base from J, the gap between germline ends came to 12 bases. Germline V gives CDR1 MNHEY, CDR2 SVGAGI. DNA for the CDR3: TGTGCCAGCAGCTGGGGACAATCGAACACTGAAGCTTTCTTT. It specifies CASSWGQSNTEAFF.

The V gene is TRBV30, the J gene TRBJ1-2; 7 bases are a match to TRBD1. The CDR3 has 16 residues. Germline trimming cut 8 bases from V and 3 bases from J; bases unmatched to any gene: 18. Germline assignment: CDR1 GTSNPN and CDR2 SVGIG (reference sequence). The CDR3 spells CARNSGTATTHYGYTF. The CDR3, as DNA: TGTGCCCGCAACTCCGGGACAGCGACAACCCACTATGGCTACACCTTC.

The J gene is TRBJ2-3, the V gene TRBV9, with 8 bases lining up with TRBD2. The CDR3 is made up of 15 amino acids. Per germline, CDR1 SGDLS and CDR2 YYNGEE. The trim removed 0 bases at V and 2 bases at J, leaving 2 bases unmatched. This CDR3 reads CASSVGGGITDTQYF. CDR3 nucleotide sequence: TGTGCCAGCAGCGTAGGCGGGGGGATCACAGATACGCAGTATTTT. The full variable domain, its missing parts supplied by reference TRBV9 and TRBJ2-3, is DSGVTQTPKHLITATGQRVTLRCSPRSGDLSVYWYQQSLDQGLQFLIQYYNGEERAKGNILERFSAQQFPDLHSELNLSSLELGDSALYFCASSVGGGITDTQYFGPGTRLTVL.

CDR3 region: CASSAGLLEAFF. The CDR3 bases are TGTGCCAGCAGCGCGGGACTGCTTGAAGCTTTCTTT. The chain recombines TRBV5-4 with TRBJ1-1; possible D gene TRBD1, 5 bases. The CDR3 spans 12 residues. Germline CDR1 reads SGHNT; CDR2 reads YYREEE (reference sequence). Trimming cost V 4 bases and J 7 bases, with 11 bases left between them.

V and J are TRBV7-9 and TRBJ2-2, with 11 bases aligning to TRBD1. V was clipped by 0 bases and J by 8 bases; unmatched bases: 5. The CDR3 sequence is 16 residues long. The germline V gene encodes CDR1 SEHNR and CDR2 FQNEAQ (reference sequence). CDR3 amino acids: CASSLARTGGRGELFF. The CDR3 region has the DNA TGTGCCAGCAGCTTAGCCCGGACAGGGGGCAGGGGGGAGCTGTTTTTT.

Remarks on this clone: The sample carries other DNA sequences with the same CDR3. In DNA, the CDR3 is TGTGCCAGCAGCGTAGGAGGGGGCGCCGGGGAGACCCAGTACTTC. It is translated as CASSVGGGAGETQYF. The chain uses TRBV9 and TRBJ2-5; 7 bases are shared with TRBD1. The CDR3 contains 15 residues. Germline V lookup: CDR1 SGDLS, CDR2 YYNGEE. J lost 5 bases, V lost 0 bases, and 7 bases had no gene match.

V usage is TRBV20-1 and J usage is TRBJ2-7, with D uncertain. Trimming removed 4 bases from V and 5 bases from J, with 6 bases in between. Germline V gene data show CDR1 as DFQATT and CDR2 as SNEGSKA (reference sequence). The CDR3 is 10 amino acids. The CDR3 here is CSAKNNEQYF. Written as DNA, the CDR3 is TGCAGTGCTAAAAACAACGAGCAGTACTTC.

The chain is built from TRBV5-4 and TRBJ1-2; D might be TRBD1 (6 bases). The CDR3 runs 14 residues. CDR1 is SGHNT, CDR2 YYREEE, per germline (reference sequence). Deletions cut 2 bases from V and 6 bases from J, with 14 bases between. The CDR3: CASSFPDRSDGYTF. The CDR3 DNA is TGTGCCAGCAGCTTCCCTGACAGGTCGGATGGCTACACCTTC.